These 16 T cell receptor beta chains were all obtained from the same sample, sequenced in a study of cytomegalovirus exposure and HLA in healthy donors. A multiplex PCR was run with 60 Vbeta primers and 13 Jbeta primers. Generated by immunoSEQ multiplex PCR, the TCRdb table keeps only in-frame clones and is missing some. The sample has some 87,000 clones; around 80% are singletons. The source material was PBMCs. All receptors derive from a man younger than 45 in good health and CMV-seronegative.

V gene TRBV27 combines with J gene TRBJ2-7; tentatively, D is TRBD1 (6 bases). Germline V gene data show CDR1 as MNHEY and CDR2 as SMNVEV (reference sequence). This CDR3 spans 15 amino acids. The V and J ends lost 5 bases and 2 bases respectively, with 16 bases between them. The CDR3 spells CASSVNRVATYEQYF. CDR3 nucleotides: TGTGCCAGCAGTGTTAACAGGGTCGCCACCTACGAGCAGTACTTC.

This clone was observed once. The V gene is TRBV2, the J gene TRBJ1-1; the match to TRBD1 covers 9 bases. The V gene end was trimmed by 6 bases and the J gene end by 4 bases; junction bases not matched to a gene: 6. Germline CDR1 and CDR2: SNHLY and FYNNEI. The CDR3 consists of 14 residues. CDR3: CASRGQGKGTEAFF. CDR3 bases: TGTGCCAGCAGGGGACAGGGAAAAGGCACTGAAGCTTTCTTT.

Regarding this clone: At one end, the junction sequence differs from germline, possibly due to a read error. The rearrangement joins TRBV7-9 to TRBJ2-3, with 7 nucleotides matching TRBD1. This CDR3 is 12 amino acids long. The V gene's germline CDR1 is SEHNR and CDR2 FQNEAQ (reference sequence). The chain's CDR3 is CSSSGQVDTQYF. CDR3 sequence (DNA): TGTTCCAGCAGCGGACAGGTGGATACGCAGTATTTT.

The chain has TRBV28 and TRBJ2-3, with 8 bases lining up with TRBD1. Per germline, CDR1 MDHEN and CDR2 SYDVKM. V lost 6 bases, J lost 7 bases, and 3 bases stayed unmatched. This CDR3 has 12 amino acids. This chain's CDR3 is CASSRTGNTQYF. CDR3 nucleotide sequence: TGTGCCAGCAGCCGGACAGGGAATACGCAGTATTTT.

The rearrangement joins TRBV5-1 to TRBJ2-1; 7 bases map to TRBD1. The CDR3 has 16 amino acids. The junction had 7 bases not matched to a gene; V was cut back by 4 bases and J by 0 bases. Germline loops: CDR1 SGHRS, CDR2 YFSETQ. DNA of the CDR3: TGCGCCAGCAGCCAGGACAGGACTTACTCCTACAATGAGCAGTTCTTC. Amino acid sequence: CASSQDRTYSYNEQFF. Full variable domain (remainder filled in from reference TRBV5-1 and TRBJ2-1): KAGVTQTPRYLIKTRGQQVTLSCSPISGHRSVSWYQQTPGQGLQFLFEYFSETQRNKGNFPGRFSGRQFSNSRSEMNVSTLELGDSALYLCASSQDRTYSYNEQFFGPGTRLTVL.

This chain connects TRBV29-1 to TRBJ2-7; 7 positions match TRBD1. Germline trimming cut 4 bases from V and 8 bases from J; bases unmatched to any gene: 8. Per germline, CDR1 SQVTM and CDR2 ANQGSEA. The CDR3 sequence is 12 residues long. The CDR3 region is CSVAGTAVKQYF. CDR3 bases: TGCAGCGTTGCCGGGACAGCTGTGAAGCAGTACTTC.

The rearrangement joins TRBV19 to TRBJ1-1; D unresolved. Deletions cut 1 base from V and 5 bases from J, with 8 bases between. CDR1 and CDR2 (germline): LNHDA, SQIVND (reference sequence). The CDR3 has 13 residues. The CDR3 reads CASSIAKRTEAFF. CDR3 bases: TGTGCCAGTAGTATAGCAAAACGGACTGAAGCTTTCTTT.

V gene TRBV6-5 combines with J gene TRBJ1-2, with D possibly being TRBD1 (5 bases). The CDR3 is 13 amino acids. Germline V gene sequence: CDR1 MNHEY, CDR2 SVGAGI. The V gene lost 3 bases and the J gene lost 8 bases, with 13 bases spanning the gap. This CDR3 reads CASSYGRGWGYTF. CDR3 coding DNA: TGTGCCAGCAGTTATGGTAGGGGCTGGGGCTACACCTTC.

The CDR3 sequence: CASNSDTSTDTQYF. Here the CDR3 DNA reads TGTGCCAGCAACTCTGACACCAGCACAGATACGCAGTATTTT. The chain uses TRBV7-9 and TRBJ2-3, with no clear D. The CDR3 totals 14 residues. Germline V lookup: CDR1 SEHNR, CDR2 FQNEAQ (reference sequence). V lost 7 bases to trimming and J lost 0 bases, with 11 bases between them.

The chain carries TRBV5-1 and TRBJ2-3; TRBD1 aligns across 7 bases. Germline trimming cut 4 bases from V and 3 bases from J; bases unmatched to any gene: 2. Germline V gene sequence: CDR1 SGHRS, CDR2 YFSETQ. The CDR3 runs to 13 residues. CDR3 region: CASSPGQTDTQYF. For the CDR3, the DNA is TGCGCCAGCAGCCCGGGACAGACAGATACGCAGTATTTT.

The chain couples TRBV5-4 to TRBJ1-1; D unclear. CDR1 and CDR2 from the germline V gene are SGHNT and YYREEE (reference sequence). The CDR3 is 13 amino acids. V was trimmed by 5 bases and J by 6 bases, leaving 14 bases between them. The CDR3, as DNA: TGTGCCAGCAGTCTGAGGGAAGGATCTGAAGCTTTCTTT. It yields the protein CASSLREGSEAFF.

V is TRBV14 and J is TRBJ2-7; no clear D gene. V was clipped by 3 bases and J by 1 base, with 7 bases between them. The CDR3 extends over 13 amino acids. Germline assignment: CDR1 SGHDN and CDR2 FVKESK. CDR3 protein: CASSQGLSYEQYF. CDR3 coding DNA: TGTGCCAGCAGCCAGGGCCTTTCCTACGAGCAGTACTTC.

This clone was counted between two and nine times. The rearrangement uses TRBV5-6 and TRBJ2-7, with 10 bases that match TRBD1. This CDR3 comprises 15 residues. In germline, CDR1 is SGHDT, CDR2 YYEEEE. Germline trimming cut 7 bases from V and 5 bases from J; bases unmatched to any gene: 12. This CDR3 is CASAPAGTGVHEQYF. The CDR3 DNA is TGTGCCAGCGCCCCAGCCGGGACAGGGGTCCACGAGCAGTACTTC.

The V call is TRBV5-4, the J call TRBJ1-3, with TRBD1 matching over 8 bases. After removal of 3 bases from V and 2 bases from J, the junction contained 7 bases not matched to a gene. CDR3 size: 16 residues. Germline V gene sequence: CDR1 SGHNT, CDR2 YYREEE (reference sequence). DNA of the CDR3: TGTGCCAGCAGCTCCCCCGGGACAGGTCCTGGAAACACCATATATTTT. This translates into CASSSPGTGPGNTIYF.

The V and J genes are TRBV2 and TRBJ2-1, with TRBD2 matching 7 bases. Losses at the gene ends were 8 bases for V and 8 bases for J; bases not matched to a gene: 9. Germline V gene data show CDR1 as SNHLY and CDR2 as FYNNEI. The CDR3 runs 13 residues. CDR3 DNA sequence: TGTGCCAGCTTCCGGGACTATATCCATGAGCAGTTCTTC. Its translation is CASFRDYIHEQFF.

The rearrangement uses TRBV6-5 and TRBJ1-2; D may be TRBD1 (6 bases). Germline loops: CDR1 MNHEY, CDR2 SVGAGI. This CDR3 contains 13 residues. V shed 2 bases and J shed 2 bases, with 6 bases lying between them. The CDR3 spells CASSYDRNYGYTF. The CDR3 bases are TGTGCCAGCAGTTACGACAGGAACTATGGCTACACCTTC.